These 28 T cell receptor beta chains originate from one sample sequenced in a study of PD-1 blockade in mismatch repair-deficient tumors. Data came from immunoSEQ multiplex PCR; TCRdb stores just in-frame clones and leaves some out. Of about 20,000 clones detected, roughly 81% appear once; the ten largest clones hold 17%. The sample was peripheral blood, taken 2 weeks after starting pembrolizumab. These receptors all come from an adult with mismatch repair-deficient cancer.

CDR3 bases: TGTGCCAGCAGCATGGGACGGAACACTGAAGCTTTCTTT. The encoded protein is CASSMGRNTEAFF. This chain connects TRBV9 to TRBJ1-1, with a weak D call TRBD1 (5 bases). Per the germline V gene, CDR1 is SGDLS and CDR2 is YYNGEE. The CDR3 is 13 residues long. Trimming stripped 4 bases from V and 1 base from J, with 8 bases between.

V usage is TRBV10-3 and J usage is TRBJ2-7, with 9 nucleotides matching TRBD2. V lost 0 bases to trimming and J lost 7 bases; unmatched junction nucleotides: 7. The CDR3 covers 15 residues. Germline-derived CDR1 and CDR2 are ENHRY and SYGVKD. Here the CDR3 reads CAISESASGNAEQYF. CDR3 DNA: TGTGCCATCAGTGAGTCGGCTAGCGGGAACGCAGAGCAGTACTTC.

The V and J genes are TRBV6-5 and TRBJ1-1; D remains ambiguous. The ends were cut back, 2 bases at V and 4 bases at J, with 8 bases in the middle. Per germline, CDR1 MNHEY and CDR2 SVGAGI. The CDR3 runs to 13 residues. This chain's CDR3 is CASSYRGGTEAFF. CDR3 DNA sequence: TGTGCCAGCAGTTACCGGGGAGGCACTGAAGCTTTCTTT.

V and J are TRBV14 and TRBJ2-5; 11 positions match TRBD2. This CDR3 has 19 amino acids. With V trimmed by 1 base and J by 5 bases, 15 bases remained unmatched. Germline lookup yields CDR1 SGHDN and CDR2 FVKESK. CDR3 bases: TGTGCCAGCAGCCAAGCCCTCTATGCTAGCGGGAGGTCCCGTGAGACCCAGTACTTC. It is translated as CASSQALYASGRSRETQYF.

The J gene is TRBJ1-3, the V gene TRBV5-5; D unresolved. This CDR3 region has 13 residues. V lost 2 bases, J lost 1 base, and 4 bases lay in between. Germline V CDR1 and CDR2: SGHKS, YYEKEE (reference sequence). The chain's CDR3 is CASSLWSGNTIYF. DNA of the CDR3: TGTGCCAGCAGCTTATGGTCTGGAAACACCATATATTTT.

The J gene is TRBJ2-1, the V gene TRBV9; D gene uncertain. Trimming cost V 0 bases and J 7 bases, with 2 bases left between them. Germline CDR1 and CDR2: SGDLS and YYNGEE. This CDR3 has 11 amino acids. CDR3 protein: CASSVANEQFF. CDR3 nucleotide sequence: TGTGCCAGCAGCGTAGCGAATGAGCAGTTCTTC.

The V gene is TRBV11-3, the J gene TRBJ2-7; D is uncertain. There are 11 residues in the CDR3. Germline loops: CDR1 SGHNT, CDR2 YENEEA. V was clipped by 5 bases and J by 3 bases, with 5 bases between them. CDR3 nucleotide sequence: TGTGCCAGCAGCCGCCACTACGAGCAGTACTTC. Amino acids: CASSRHYEQYF.

V usage is TRBV27 and J usage is TRBJ2-1; 7 bases fit TRBD1. The V gene's germline CDR1 is MNHEY and CDR2 SMNVEV (reference sequence). V dropped 5 bases and J dropped 8; count of bases not matched to a gene: 6. The CDR3 covers 13 residues. The CDR3 loop is CASSPTGWDEQFF. The CDR3 nucleotides are TGTGCCAGCAGTCCGACAGGGTGGGATGAGCAGTTCTTC.

The J gene is TRBJ2-3, the V gene TRBV29-1; TRBD2 agrees at 10 bases. Per germline, CDR1 SQVTM and CDR2 ANQGSEA. The J segment lost 3 bases and the V segment lost 4 bases, leaving 10 bases of the junction unmatched. The CDR3 contains 16 residues. The CDR3 region is CSVGRSLAGVTDTQYF. Here the CDR3 DNA reads TGCAGCGTTGGCCGGTCGCTAGCGGGAGTAACAGATACGCAGTATTTT.

This chain links TRBV19 with TRBJ2-3; TRBD2 matches 7 bases. The J segment lost 0 bases and the V segment lost 6 bases, leaving 3 bases of the junction unmatched. The CDR3 is 14 residues long. CDR1 is LNHDA, CDR2 SQIVND, per germline (reference sequence). CDR3 coding DNA: TGTGCCAGTAGATCTAGCGGAAGCACAGATACGCAGTATTTT. Its protein product is CASRSSGSTDTQYF.

As to this clone: Distinct nucleotide sequences in the sample also encode this CDR3. The genes are TRBV9 and TRBJ2-7, with a possible D match to TRBD2 (6 bases). V was trimmed by 2 bases and J by 1 base, leaving 10 bases between them. The CDR3 totals 14 residues. From germline, CDR1 is SGDLS and CDR2 YYNGEE. The chain's CDR3 is CASSVGLPSYEQYF. CDR3 DNA sequence: TGTGCCAGCAGCGTGGGACTCCCATCCTACGAGCAGTACTTC.

By share, this clone counts as medium-sized (0.01 to 0.1%). The chain uses TRBV5-6 and TRBJ2-7; no definite D call. With 2 bases removed from V and 4 bases from J, the gap between germline ends came to 10 bases. The germline V gene has CDR1 SGHDT and CDR2 YYEEEE. This CDR3 has 13 residues. CDR3 coding DNA: TGTGCCAGCAGCTTCTCCGTCCGGTACGAGCAGTACTTC. Protein: CASSFSVRYEQYF.

The chain joins TRBV5-1 to TRBJ2-1, with D tentatively TRBD1 (7 bases). There are 15 residues in the CDR3. The germline CDR1 and CDR2 sequences are SGHRS and YFSETQ. V lost 0 bases and J lost 3, with 10 bases in between. The CDR3: CASSLDRGLYNEQFF. DNA for the CDR3: TGCGCCAGCAGCTTGGACAGGGGACTCTACAATGAGCAGTTCTTC.

The gene calls are TRBV19 and TRBJ2-7, with 13 bases fitting TRBD2. V shed 0 bases, J shed 4 bases, and the junction held 0 bases outside the gene matches. The CDR3 extends over 15 amino acids. The germline V gene has CDR1 LNHDA and CDR2 SQIVND (reference sequence). The CDR3 coding sequence is TGTGCCAGTAGTATAGAACTAGCGGGAGGGTACGAGCAGTACTTC. Its translation is CASSIELAGGYEQYF.

The table lists this clone with a few counts. CDR3 in DNA: TGTGCCAGCAGTTACGGGCAGGGAGGAAACACCATATATTTT. This codes for CASSYGQGGNTIYF. The V call is TRBV6-6, the J call TRBJ1-3; D possibly corresponds to TRBD1 (5 bases). The V end lost 2 bases, the J end lost 4 bases, and 9 bases lay between the germline ends. Germline V gene lookup returns CDR1 MNHNY and CDR2 SVGAGI (reference sequence). The CDR3 length is 14 residues.

This clone has only a few counts. The J gene is TRBJ2-3, the V gene TRBV5-1; D gene ambiguous. The germline V gene has CDR1 SGHRS and CDR2 YFSETQ. V lost 0 bases and J 2 bases, leaving 7 bases between the germline ends. The CDR3 has 14 residues. The CDR3 DNA is TGCGCCAGCAGCTTGGTACTTATCACAGATACGCAGTATTTT. It specifies CASSLVLITDTQYF.

The chain is built from TRBV2 and TRBJ2-1; the D is unclear. V dropped 3 bases and J dropped 3 bases, with 15 bases sitting between them. From germline, CDR1 is SNHLY and CDR2 FYNNEI. CDR3 length: 16 residues. The CDR3 protein is CASSEGTARFYNEQFF. As DNA, the CDR3 is TGTGCCAGCAGTGAGGGTACAGCGAGGTTCTACAATGAGCAGTTCTTC.

Written as DNA, the CDR3 is TGTGCCAGCAAGCCGACTAGCGGGGGACAAGAGACCCAGTACTTC. It translates to CASKPTSGGQETQYF. The chain links TRBV2 to TRBJ2-5; 12 nucleotides align to TRBD2. Looked up from germline, CDR1 is SNHLY and CDR2 is FYNNEI. V was clipped by 7 bases and J by 2 bases; unmatched bases: 5. The CDR3 is 15 amino acids.

The chain couples TRBV30 to TRBJ2-7; 10 bases match TRBD2. The junction had 3 bases not matched to a gene; V was cut back by 3 bases and J by 1 base. The V gene's germline CDR1 is GTSNPN and CDR2 SVGIG (reference sequence). The CDR3 sequence is 14 residues long. CDR3 amino acids: CAWRPGLASYEQYF. The CDR3 DNA is TGTGCCTGGAGGCCGGGACTAGCGTCCTACGAGCAGTACTTC.

CDR3 amino acids: CASSPGTGGNEQFF. The CDR3 DNA sequence: TGTGCCAGCAGTCCCGGGACAGGGGGCAATGAGCAGTTCTTC. V and J are TRBV11-2 and TRBJ2-1; 11 nucleotides line up with TRBD1. The CDR3 is 14 residues long. After removal of 6 bases from V and 6 bases from J, the junction contained 4 bases not matched to a gene. Germline V gene data show CDR1 as SGHAT and CDR2 as FQNNGV. Full variable domain (outside the CDR3, taken from reference TRBV11-2 and TRBJ2-1): EAGVAQSPRYKIIEKRQSVAFWCNPISGHATLYWYQQILGQGPKLLIQFQNNGVVDDSQLPKDRFSAERLKGVDSTLKIQPAKLEDSAVYLCASSPGTGGNEQFFGPGTRLTVL.

This rearrangement joins TRBV4-1 to TRBJ2-7; 8 nucleotides match TRBD1. The CDR3 is 16 amino acids. Germline-derived CDR1 and CDR2 are MGHRA and YSYEKL. V dropped 4 bases and J dropped 3; count of bases not matched to a gene: 11. The CDR3 region is CASSRTPQGAFYEQYF. CDR3 coding DNA: TGCGCCAGCAGCCGAACACCTCAGGGGGCCTTCTACGAGCAGTACTTC.

The chain employs TRBV5-4 and TRBJ2-7; D is possibly TRBD1 (5 bases). V lost 0 bases, J lost 0 bases, and 13 bases lay in between. This CDR3 region has 16 residues. Per germline, CDR1 SGHNT and CDR2 YYREEE (reference sequence). CDR3 protein: CASSLAPGSDSYEQYF. CDR3 nucleotides: TGTGCCAGCAGCTTGGCTCCAGGGTCTGACTCCTACGAGCAGTACTTC.

The chain uses TRBV7-9 and TRBJ2-7; no clear D. The CDR3 runs 12 residues. CDR1 SEHNR and CDR2 FQNEAQ come from the germline V gene (reference sequence). V was clipped by 2 bases and J by 5 bases, with 7 bases between them. CDR3 in DNA: TGTGCCAGCAGCTTAATTGGCGACGAGCAGTACTTC. It specifies CASSLIGDEQYF.

The J gene is TRBJ1-1, the V gene TRBV21-1; the table's D call TRBD1 went unverified against the DNA. TRBV21-1 counts as a pseudogene. The CDR3 is 13 amino acids. The CDR3 reads CASSPRSGAEAFF. As DNA, the CDR3 is TGTGCCAGCAGCCCCCGGTCAGGTGCTGAAGCTTTCTTT.

This chain uses TRBV2 with TRBJ2-7; a possible D gene is TRBD2 (5 bases). Germline lookup yields CDR1 SNHLY and CDR2 FYNNEI. This CDR3 is built from 13 residues. Deletions cut 3 bases from V and 2 bases from J, with 8 bases between. DNA for the CDR3: TGTGCCAGCAGTGACAGAGGGACCTACGAGCAGTACTTC. Its protein product is CASSDRGTYEQYF. Looking up the rest from reference TRBV2 and TRBJ2-7 gives the full variable domain: EPEVTQTPSHQVTQMGQEVILRCVPISNHLYFYWYRQILGQKVEFLVSFYNNEISEKSEIFDDQFSVERPDGSNFTLKIRSTKLEDSAMYFCASSDRGTYEQYFGPGTRLTVT.

The chain links TRBV5-4 to TRBJ2-7; TRBD1 agrees at 7 bases. Germline CDR1 is SGHNT and CDR2 is YYREEE (reference sequence). The CDR3 consists of 15 residues. The trim removed 3 bases at V and 3 bases at J, leaving 9 bases unmatched. CDR3 bases: TGTGCCAGCAGCTCCAAAACGGGACAGAACTACGAGCAGTACTTC. Translated: CASSSKTGQNYEQYF. The variable domain in full, with the rest retrieved from reference TRBV5-4 and TRBJ2-7, is ETGVTQSPTHLIKTRGQQVTLRCSSQSGHNTVSWYQQALGQGPQFIFQYYREEENGRGNFPPRFSGLQFPNYSSELNVNALELDDSALYLCASSSKTGQNYEQYFGPGTRLTVT.

This clone was seen just once. The chain employs TRBV6-4 and TRBJ2-3, with 7 bases lining up with TRBD1. The CDR3 is made up of 14 amino acids. Germline CDR1 MRHNA, CDR2 SNTAGT. The junction had 5 bases not matched to a gene; V was cut back by 5 bases and J by 3 bases. The CDR3: CASSITGETDTQYF. CDR3 nucleotide sequence: TGTGCCAGCAGTATTACAGGGGAGACAGATACGCAGTATTTT.

CDR3 bases: TGTGCCAGCAGCCCCCCCCACAGGGCTTTCAATCAGCCCCAGCATTTT. This translates into CASSPPHRAFNQPQHF. The chain recombines TRBV5-6 with TRBJ1-5; the D gene is possibly TRBD1 (6 bases). Trimming pared 4 bases from V and 3 bases from J, leaving 17 bases between. This CDR3 has 16 residues. Germline V gene sequence: CDR1 SGHDT, CDR2 YYEEEE.